Reported below is one T cell receptor beta chain. As yet, its antigen is unknown. Collection occurred without any documented infections or immune events in donors. The CDR3 length is 16 residues. Trimming removed 1 base at V and 7 bases at J, with 17 bases between. The germline V gene encodes CDR1 LGHNA and CDR2 YNFKEQ. Measured with immunoSEQ multiplex PCR; TCRdb has only the in-frame clones, and not every one. Counted here are about 94,000 clones, 88% occurring once; the ten biggest clones make up under 6%. The data are from a study of identifying expanded T cells in peripheral blood. Findings of the study overall: Differentially abundant clones: about 1.2 between replicates, around 16 at approximately two weeks, 19 to 20 at four. Across healthy donors, higher total template counts meant significantly greater approximately 2-week count variance.

The rearrangement links TRBV4-2 to TRBJ2-1, with D possibly TRBD1 on 5 matching bases. Sequencing was performed on blood. This receptor was taken from a person aged 18-70 years in good health. CDR3 in DNA: TGTGCCAGCAGCCAAGCTGGGGCGTCCCGAGGAAATGAGCAGTTCTTC. Translation: CASSQAGASRGNEQFF.